This TCR beta chain was captured by sequencing in a study of shared clonotypes between healthy human individuals. General study points: It was observed that 4% to 6% of naive CD4 clonotypes were shared across several donors.

About this clone: As yet, its antigen is unknown.

V lost 8 bases, J lost 0 bases, and 16 bases lay in between. There are 16 residues in the CDR3. The germline V gene has CDR1 SEHNR and CDR2 FQNEAQ (reference sequence). Generated by immunoSEQ multiplex PCR, the TCRdb table keeps only in-frame clones and is missing some. The sample includes 110,000 or so clones, around two thirds of them seen just once. The J gene is TRBJ2-2, the V gene TRBV7-9; D may correspond to TRBD1 or TRBD2 (5 bases each). Material: memory CD8+ T cells sorted from blood. Subset in this sample: CD45RO+ cells pooled with CCR7-negative TemRA cells. This receptor was identified in a woman younger than 45 in good health. In DNA form, the CDR3 reads TGTGCCAGCCCTGACTCGGGACCAGCGAACACCGGGGAGCTGTTTTTT. Protein product: CASPDSGPANTGELFF.